These 8 T cell receptor beta chains originate from one sample sequenced in a study of control samples from healthy donors and cancer patients. Using immunoSEQ multiplex PCR, the repertoire was profiled, and TCRdb retains in-frame clones only, with some absent. The table has over 90,000 clones, around 89% seen once. Sample: PBMCs. The receptor set was obtained from a man aged 55 to 70 with lung cancer.

The rearrangement joins TRBV9 to TRBJ2-7; D may correspond to TRBD1 or TRBD2 (7 bases each). V lost 4 bases and J 3 bases, leaving 17 bases between the germline ends. The CDR3 consists of 15 residues. CDR1 is SGDLS, CDR2 YYNGEE, per germline. For the CDR3, the DNA is TGTGCCAGCAGCCCCGAGGCAGGGGGGGACTACGAGCAGTACTTC. Translation: CASSPEAGGDYEQYF.

The chain links TRBV3-1 (or the pseudogene TRBV3-2) to TRBJ2-1, with 7 nucleotides matching TRBD1. Germline assignment: CDR1 LGHDT and CDR2 YNNKEL (reference sequence). The trim removed 1 base at V and 7 bases at J, leaving 13 bases unmatched. The CDR3 runs to 17 residues. CDR3 coding DNA: TGTGCCAGCAGCCAAGCTTTCCCGACAGGGAGAATGAATGAGCAGTTCTTC. It translates to CASSQAFPTGRMNEQFF.

This chain connects TRBV30 to TRBJ1-6; no definite D call. Germline V gene data show CDR1 as GTSNPN and CDR2 as SVGIG (reference sequence). The CDR3 spans 13 residues. V was clipped by 1 base and J by 6 bases, with 7 bases between them. CDR3 sequence (DNA): TGTGCCTGGAGTGACCAGATTAATTCACCCCTCCACTTT. It specifies CAWSDQINSPLHF.

The chain joins TRBV5-1 to TRBJ1-2; maybe TRBD1 (5 bases). The CDR3 length is 13 residues. V lost 0 bases and J 7 bases, leaving 10 bases between the germline ends. The germline V gene has CDR1 SGHRS and CDR2 YFSETQ. Here the CDR3 reads CASSLAGGVGYTF. Written as DNA, the CDR3 is TGCGCCAGCAGCTTGGCCGGGGGGGTTGGCTACACCTTC.

The chain couples TRBV6-1 to TRBJ2-7, with 7 nucleotides matching TRBD1. This CDR3 is 13 amino acids long. Germline V gene sequence: CDR1 MNHNS, CDR2 SASEGT. V shed 2 bases, J shed 6 bases, and the junction held 4 bases outside the gene matches. DNA of the CDR3: TGTGCCAGCAGTGAAAGACAGGGCTCCGAGCAGTACGTC. It encodes CASSERQGSEQYV.

The chain combines TRBV7-9 with TRBJ2-2; D may be TRBD2 (5 bases). This CDR3 is built from 14 residues. Germline assignment: CDR1 SEHNR and CDR2 FQNEAQ (reference sequence). Trimming cost V 6 bases and J 0 bases, with 8 bases left between them. DNA for the CDR3: TGTGCCAGCAGTTCCGGGACGAACACCGGGGAGCTGTTTTTT. This sequence encodes CASSSGTNTGELFF.

V gene TRBV5-1 combines with J gene TRBJ1-1; D remains ambiguous. The V and J ends lost 0 bases and 6 bases respectively, with 12 bases between them. CDR3 length equals 14 residues. Germline lookup yields CDR1 SGHRS and CDR2 YFSETQ. This CDR3 is CASSLGSSNAEAFF. The CDR3 DNA reads as TGCGCCAGCAGCTTGGGTTCCAGCAACGCTGAAGCTTTCTTT. The whole variable domain, filled in from reference TRBV5-1 and TRBJ1-1, reads KAGVTQTPRYLIKTRGQQVTLSCSPISGHRSVSWYQQTPGQGLQFLFEYFSETQRNKGNFPGRFSGRQFSNSRSEMNVSTLELGDSALYLCASSLGSSNAEAFFGQGTRLTVV.

This clone was observed a single time. The J gene is TRBJ1-5, the V gene TRBV10-3, with D perhaps TRBD1 (5 bases). Germline CDR1 reads ENHRY; CDR2 reads SYGVKD. V lost 6 bases and J 10 bases, leaving 13 bases between the germline ends. This CDR3 has 12 amino acids. In DNA, the CDR3 is TGTGCCATCAGGGACACCGAGAGTCCCCAGCATTTT. Its protein product is CAIRDTESPQHF.